Presented here are 6 T cell receptor beta chains from one specimen sequenced in a study of blood T cells in healthy people across ages. The authors ran a second PCR of 7 to 11 cycles using a sample-barcoded 5' primer and a J-beta primer mix. TCRdb re-called the 5' RACE reads with MiXCR, one entry per CDR3 protein. Seen here are approximately 830,000 distinct CDR3 sequences, under 80% observed once, and the top ten hold about 27%. The sample comprised blood. The source is a man aged 25 to 45 in good health.

This clonotype was seen more than once but under ten times. This chain uses TRBV29-1 with TRBJ2-7; possible D gene TRBD1, 5 bases. The germline V gene has CDR1 SQVTM and CDR2 ANQGSEA. The CDR3 contains 11 residues. The V and J ends lost 3 bases and 6 bases respectively, with 9 bases between them. The CDR3 DNA follows: TGCAGCGTTGACAGGGAACGCGAGCAGTACTTC. This translates into CSVDREREQYF.

On this clonotype: One junction end does not reproduce the germline sequence, and a read error may be involved. The gene calls are TRBV29-1 and TRBJ2-7; 10 bases fit TRBD1. There are 14 residues in the CDR3. Germline V gene sequence: CDR1 SQVTM, CDR2 ANQGSEA. In nucleotides, the CDR3 is TGCAGCGTCCAACTGACAGGGGGCTCCGACGAGCAGTACTTC. It encodes CSVQLTGGSDEQYF.

This clonotype came up many times. The genes are TRBV24-1 and TRBJ2-7, with 8 bases fitting TRBD1. CDR3 length: 15 amino acids. V trimming: 5 bases; J trimming: 3 bases; junction bases outside the gene matches: 8. Germline V lookup: CDR1 KGHDR, CDR2 SFDVKD. In DNA, the CDR3 is TGTGCCACCAGTGGTACAGACAGGGGTGACTACGAGCAGTACTTC. This translates into CATSGTDRGDYEQYF.

This chain links TRBV27 with TRBJ1-4, with 7 nucleotides matching TRBD1. Trimming cost V 6 bases and J 8 bases; bases outside gene matches: 12. The CDR3 consists of 15 residues. Germline CDR1 MNHEY, CDR2 SMNVEV (reference sequence). The CDR3 nucleotides are TGTGCCAGCAGGGGGGGGGAGGGGGCAAAAGAAAAACTGTTTTTT. Translated, it gives CASRGGEGAKEKLFF.

V gene TRBV7-2 combines with J gene TRBJ2-4; D possibly matches TRBD1 or TRBD2 (5 bases each). This CDR3 spans 20 amino acids. The germline V gene has CDR1 SGHTA and CDR2 FQGNSA. Trimming cost V 4 bases and J 5 bases, with 30 bases left between them. The CDR3: CASSSSGVGAGLLSQNIQYF. DNA of the CDR3: TGTGCCAGCAGCTCCAGTGGGGTCGGGGCGGGCCTCCTATCGCAAAACATTCAGTACTTC.

DNA for the CDR3: TGTGCCAGCAGTCCCCGAGCCCACCGCTATGGCTACACCTTC. This translates into CASSPRAHRYGYTF. The rearrangement joins TRBV12-3 or TRBV12-4 to TRBJ1-2; D is unclear. CDR3 size: 14 residues. V was trimmed by 5 bases and J by 4 bases, leaving 14 bases between them.